A selection of T cell receptor beta chains follows, all from one sample in a study of early T cells in non-severe SARS-CoV-2 infection. Each CDR3 protein gets one entry after TCRdb re-called the 5' RACE reads with MiXCR. The sample lists tens of thousands of distinct CDR3 sequences, roughly 5.2% seen once, with under 25% in the top ten. Sequenced input: whole blood. The receptors derive from an adult who was a healthcare worker with PCR-confirmed SARS-CoV-2 infection or an uninfected control (not recorded which). Both conserved end residues are trimmed from each CDR3.

j_call,v_call,cdr3_aa
TRBJ2-7,TRBV6-6,ASSYPPGLAGVQAYEQY
TRBJ2-7,TRBV4-2,ASSQGGVGHEQY
TRBJ2-1,TRBV7-9,ASSLVPSEGPGGNEQF
TRBJ2-3,TRBV7-3,ASSLGASGVSTDTQY
TRBJ1-1,TRBV14,ASSQNLGAVSTEAF
TRBJ2-5,TRBV6-5,ASSSSGDSLN
TRBJ1-2,TRBV7-8,ASSLATGGSGYT
TRBJ2-6,TRBV30,AWAGWANVLT
TRBJ1-1,TRBV5-8,ASSPRTGRNTEAF
TRBJ1-1,TRBV11-3,ASSPDGGTEAF
TRBJ2-5,TRBV12-3/TRBV12-4,ASSFEETQY
TRBJ2-5,TRBV27,ASSLSGPETQY
TRBJ2-1,TRBV6-2/TRBV6-3,ASSRLGSSYNEQF
TRBJ1-4,TRBV6-5,ASRMGEKLF
TRBJ2-1,TRBV11-2,ASSGRLAGEFNEQF
TRBJ2-7,TRBV3-1,VSSQDSVFYEQY
TRBJ2-5,TRBV7-9,ASSLQGVSGETQY
TRBJ2-3,TRBV11-2,ASSLVDTQY
TRBJ2-5,TRBV4-3,ASSQIGLAGGAQY
TRBJ2-3,TRBV7-2,ASSLPGTDTQY
TRBJ2-1,TRBV3-1,ASSQSGRLDEQF
TRBJ1-1,TRBV7-9,ASTGQNTEAF
TRBJ1-1,TRBV6-2/TRBV6-3,ASKHLGLGEAF
TRBJ1-4,TRBV7-3,ASSSTGAGSIGGNEKLF
TRBJ2-2,TRBV19,ASSIVVNTGELF
TRBJ1-6,TRBV2,ASSERTGGSNSPLH
TRBJ1-2,TRBV20-1,SASQGSGYT
TRBJ2-5,TRBV20-1,SASGGGRETQY
TRBJ1-4,TRBV2,ASIGTGNEKLF
TRBJ2-7,TRBV18,ASSLTPGQGSYEQY
TRBJ1-1,TRBV11-2,ASSLDDLGQNEAF
TRBJ2-1,TRBV30,AFGRYNEQF
TRBJ1-6,TRBV7-8,ASSTRTDQSSYNSPLH
TRBJ1-4,TRBV28,ASSSAGTGNEKLF
TRBJ2-1,TRBV5-1,ASSFGGSGGEQF
TRBJ2-1,TRBV7-6,ASSLATSGSYNEQF
TRBJ2-3,TRBV7-2,ASSRTSGGASSTDTQY
TRBJ2-2,TRBV7-6,ASSPDPGTSGGSNTGELF
TRBJ2-1,TRBV3-1,ASSQTGQGFF
TRBJ2-1,TRBV14,ASSALAGAEQF
TRBJ2-3,TRBV7-3,ASSPQGEGTDTQY